This T cell receptor beta chain was sequenced for a study of a mutant IDH1 vaccine in newly diagnosed glioma. About the study: Patients got their first vaccination 4-6 weeks after radiotherapy alone, or with temozolomide cycles. Of the patients given treatment, roughly 62% were male and about 38% were female, and a mean age of around 41 years was recorded.

About this clone itself: As yet, its antigen is unknown.

Study conclusions and caveats: Pseudoprogression looked unconnected to shifts in top peripheral T cell clonotypes.

J lost 3 bases, V lost 5 bases, and 7 bases had no gene match. The CDR3 spans 15 residues. Germline V CDR1 and CDR2: MNHEY, SVGAGI. The repertoire was sequenced with immunoSEQ multiplex PCR; TCRdb's copy has only in-frame clones and lacks some. The data contain approximately 60,000 clones, about nine tenths of them singletons. The time point is: week 23, last vaccination. It was 300 ug of mutant IDH1 20-mer peptide that made up each vaccine dose, given with topical imiquimod. Donors harbored newly found WHO grade 3 or 4 IDH1-mutant, ATRX-lost astrocytomas. This receptor was taken from a middle-aged man with glioma. The sequences come from PBMCs, collected from a glioma patient whose treatment included an IDH1 peptide vaccine. The rearrangement links TRBV6-5 to TRBJ1-5; 7 positions agree with TRBD1. The CDR3, as DNA: TGTGCCAGCAGTCCCCGACAGGGAACCAATCAGCCCCAGCATTTT. Its protein product is CASSPRQGTNQPQHF.